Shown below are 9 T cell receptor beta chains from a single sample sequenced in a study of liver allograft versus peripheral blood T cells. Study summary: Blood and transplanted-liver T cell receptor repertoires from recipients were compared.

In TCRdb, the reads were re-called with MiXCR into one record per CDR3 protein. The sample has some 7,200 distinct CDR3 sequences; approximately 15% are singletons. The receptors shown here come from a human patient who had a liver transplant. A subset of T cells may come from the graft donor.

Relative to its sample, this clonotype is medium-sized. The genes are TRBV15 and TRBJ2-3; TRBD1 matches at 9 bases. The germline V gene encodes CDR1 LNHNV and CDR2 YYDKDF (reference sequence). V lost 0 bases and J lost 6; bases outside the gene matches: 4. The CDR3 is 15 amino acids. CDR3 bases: TGTGCCACCAGCAGAGATCACAGGGGGCACGATACGCAGTATTTT. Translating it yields CATSRDHRGHDTQYF. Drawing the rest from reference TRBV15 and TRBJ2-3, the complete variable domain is DAMVIQNPRYQVTQFGKPVTLSCSQTLNHNVMYWYQQKSSQAPKLLFHYYDKDFNNEADTPDNFQSRRPNTSFCFLDIRSPGLGDTAMYLCATSRDHRGHDTQYFGPGTRLTVL.

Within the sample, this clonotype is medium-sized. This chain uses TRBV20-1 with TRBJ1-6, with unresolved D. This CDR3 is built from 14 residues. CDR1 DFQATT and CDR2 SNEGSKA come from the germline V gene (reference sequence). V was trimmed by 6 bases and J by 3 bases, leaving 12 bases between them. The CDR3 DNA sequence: TGCAGTGCCCTTACCCGGGACTATAATTCACCCCTCCACTTT. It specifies CSALTRDYNSPLHF.

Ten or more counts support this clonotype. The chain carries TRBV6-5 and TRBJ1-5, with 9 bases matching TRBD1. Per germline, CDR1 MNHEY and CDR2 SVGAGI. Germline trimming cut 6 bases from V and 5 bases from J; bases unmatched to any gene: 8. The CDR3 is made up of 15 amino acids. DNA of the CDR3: TGTGCCAGCAGAACGGGACAGGGAGTAGATCAGCCCCAGCATTTT. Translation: CASRTGQGVDQPQHF.

CDR3 region: CASRTQGGGNTEAFF. CDR3 bases: TGTGCCAGCAGGACACAGGGGGGAGGGAACACTGAAGCTTTCTTT. The chain recombines TRBV12-3 or TRBV12-4 with TRBJ1-1; 8 positions match TRBD1. With 6 bases clipped from V and 1 base from J, the junction kept 7 bases outside the gene matches. This CDR3 region has 15 residues.

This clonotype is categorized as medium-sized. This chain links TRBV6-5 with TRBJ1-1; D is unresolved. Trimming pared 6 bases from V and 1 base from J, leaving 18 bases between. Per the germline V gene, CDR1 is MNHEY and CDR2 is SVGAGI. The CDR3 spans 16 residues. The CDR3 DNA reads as TGTGCCAGCAGCTCACGTCGGGTCTCCCCGAACACTGAAGCTTTCTTT. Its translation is CASSSRRVSPNTEAFF.

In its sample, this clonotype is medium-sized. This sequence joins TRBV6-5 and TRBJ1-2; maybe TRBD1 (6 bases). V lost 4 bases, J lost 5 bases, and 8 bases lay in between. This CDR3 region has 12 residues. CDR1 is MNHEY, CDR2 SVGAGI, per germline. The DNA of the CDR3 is TGTGCCAGCAGTTCAGGGGTATATGGCTACACCTTC. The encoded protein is CASSSGVYGYTF.

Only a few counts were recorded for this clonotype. The CDR3 nucleotides read TGTGCCAGCAGCAAACTAGCGGGAGTCGACCACGAGCAGTACTTC. This sequence encodes CASSKLAGVDHEQYF. The chain combines TRBV7-2 with TRBJ2-7; TRBD2 matches at 11 bases. V shed 5 bases and J 5 bases; nucleotides not matched to a gene: 8. From germline, CDR1 is SGHTA and CDR2 FQGNSA. This CDR3 contains 15 residues. Full variable domain (remainder filled in from reference TRBV7-2 and TRBJ2-7): GAGVSQSPSNKVTEKGKDVELRCDPISGHTALYWYRQSLGQGLEFLIYFQGNSAPDKSGLPSDRFSAERTGGSVSTLTIQRTQQEDSAVYLCASSKLAGVDHEQYFGPGTRLTVT.

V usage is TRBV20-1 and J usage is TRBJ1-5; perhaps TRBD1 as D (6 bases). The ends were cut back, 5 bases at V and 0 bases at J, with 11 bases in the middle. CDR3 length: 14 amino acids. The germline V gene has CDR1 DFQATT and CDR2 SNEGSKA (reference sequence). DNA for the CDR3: TGCAGTGCTGAACAGGGATCTAGCAATCAGCCCCAGCATTTT. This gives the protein CSAEQGSSNQPQHF.

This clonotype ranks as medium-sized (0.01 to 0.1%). CDR3 protein: CATSGRGRSSNDEKLFF. The CDR3 DNA is TGTGCCACCTCGGGGAGGGGGCGGTCATCCAATGATGAAAAACTGTTTTTT. The gene calls are TRBV6-1 and TRBJ1-4; 7 bases are shared with TRBD1. J lost 6 bases, V lost 10 bases, and 20 bases had no gene match. Germline assignment: CDR1 MNHNS and CDR2 SASEGT. The CDR3 has 17 amino acids.